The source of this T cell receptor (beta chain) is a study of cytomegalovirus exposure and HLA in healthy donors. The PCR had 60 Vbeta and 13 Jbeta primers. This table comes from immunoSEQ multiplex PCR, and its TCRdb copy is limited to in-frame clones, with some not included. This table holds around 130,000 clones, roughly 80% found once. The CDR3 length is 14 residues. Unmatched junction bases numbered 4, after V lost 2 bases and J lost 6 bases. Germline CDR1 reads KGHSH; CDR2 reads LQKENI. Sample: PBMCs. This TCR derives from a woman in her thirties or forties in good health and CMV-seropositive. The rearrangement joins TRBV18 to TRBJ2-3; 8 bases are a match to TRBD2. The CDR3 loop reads CASSPAGGRDTQYF. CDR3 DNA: TGTGCCAGCTCACCAGCGGGAGGCAGGGATACGCAGTATTTT.